This record looks at one TCR beta chain sequence and its context. Antigen specificity is unknown. With a much larger clone just one base away, this may be a read error. The sample belongs to a study of T-cell reconstitution after alpha-beta-depleted transplantation in children. Study findings and constraints: Counts and diversity of T cells one year after transplant came mostly from newly produced T cells. In patients about two months after transplant, alpha-beta T cells reportedly arose from several hundred expanded graft clones. Recipient T cells and thymic progenitors that survived were the source of the high TCRbeta diversity seen at day 60 in some patients.

The authors prepared the TCRbeta library with unique molecular identifiers. From the PCR reads, TCRdb called clonotypes with MiXCR, one entry per CDR3 protein. Of approximately 300,000 distinct CDR3 sequences in the sample, roughly 10% were seen once. The V gene's germline CDR1 is DFQATT and CDR2 SNEGSKA (reference sequence). The CDR3 has 13 amino acids. The receptor comes from a male patient between 2 and 9 years old who had a stem cell transplant for chronic granulomatous disease, so the T cells may come from the graft donor. This rearrangement joins TRBV20-1 to TRBJ2-7, with 11 bases matching TRBD2. The material was peripheral blood, obtained 180 days after TCRalphabeta/CD19-depleted stem cell transplant. CDR3 amino acids: CSVRASGRYEQYF. CDR3 sequence (DNA): TGCAGTGTTAGAGCTAGCGGGAGGTACGAGCAGTACTTC.